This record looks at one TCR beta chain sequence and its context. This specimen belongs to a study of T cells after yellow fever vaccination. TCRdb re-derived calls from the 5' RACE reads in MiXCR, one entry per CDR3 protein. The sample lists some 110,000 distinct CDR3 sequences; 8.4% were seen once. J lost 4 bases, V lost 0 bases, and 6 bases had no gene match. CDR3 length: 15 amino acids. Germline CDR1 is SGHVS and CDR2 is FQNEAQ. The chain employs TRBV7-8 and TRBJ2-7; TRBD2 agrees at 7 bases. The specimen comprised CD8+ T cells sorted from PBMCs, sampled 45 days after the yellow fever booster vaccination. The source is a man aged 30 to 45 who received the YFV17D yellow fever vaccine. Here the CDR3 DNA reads TGTGCCAGCAGCTTAGCGAGCGGGGCAGCTTACGAGCAGTACTTC. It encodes CASSLASGAAYEQYF.